The next 23 T cell receptor beta chains were all read from a single sample in a study of OX40 agonist ivuxolimab in advanced cancers. The repertoire was sequenced with immunoSEQ multiplex PCR; TCRdb's copy has only in-frame clones and lacks some. The sample contains 100,000 to 130,000 clones, around 90% of which appear only once. The sequenced sample was CD4+ or CD8+ T cells sorted from blood, obtained in a trial of the OX40 agonist ivuxolimab. The receptors derive from an adult with an advanced solid tumor such as melanoma, head and neck, liver or kidney cancer.

The CDR3, as DNA: TGTGCCAGCAGCTCCTTGAAGGACAGGAGAGATTATGGCTACACCTTC. This gives the protein CASSSLKDRRDYGYTF. The rearrangement links TRBV11-2 to TRBJ1-2, with TRBD1 matching over 7 bases. The CDR3 length is 16 residues. Trimming removed 4 bases from V and 5 bases from J; junction bases left unmatched: 13. The germline gives CDR1 SGHAT, CDR2 FQNNGV.

The rearrangement links TRBV28 to TRBJ2-7; 7 positions match TRBD1. This CDR3 contains 15 residues. Per germline, CDR1 MDHEN and CDR2 SYDVKM. Germline trimming cut 2 bases from V and 6 bases from J; bases unmatched to any gene: 10. The CDR3 reads CASSLAGTARPEQYF. CDR3 nucleotides: TGTGCCAGCAGTTTAGCCGGGACAGCAAGGCCCGAGCAGTACTTC. Full variable domain (rest looked up from reference TRBV28 and TRBJ2-7): DVKVTQSSRYLVKRTGEKVFLECVQDMDHENMFWYRQDPGLGLRLIYFSYDVKMKEKGDIPEGYSVSREKKERFSLILESASTNQTSMYLCASSLAGTARPEQYFGPGTRLTVT.

The chain carries TRBV4-3 and TRBJ2-6; 7 nucleotides align to TRBD2. Per the germline V gene, CDR1 is LGHNA and CDR2 is YSLEER. Trimming took 1 base from V and 7 from J; bases not matched to a gene: 10. CDR3 size: 17 residues. The CDR3: CASSQAGGVLGANVLTF. Written as DNA, the CDR3 is TGCGCCAGCAGCCAAGCGGGAGGAGTTCTCGGAGCCAACGTCCTGACTTTC.

As to this clone: The junction shows a germline mismatch at one end, possibly a read error. The CDR3 DNA is TGTGCCAGCCACTACATTTGGTTAACCGACGAGCAGTACTTC. Encoded protein: CASHYIWLTDEQYF. The chain has TRBV5-1 and TRBJ2-7; D gene uncertain. The CDR3 has 14 residues. Germline CDR1 is SGHRS and CDR2 is YFSETQ.

The chain couples TRBV7-2 to TRBJ1-1, with a tentative D call TRBD1 (6 bases). Germline V gene lookup returns CDR1 SGHTA and CDR2 FQGNSA. The V gene lost 1 base and the J gene lost 4 bases, with 13 bases spanning the gap. The CDR3 totals 15 residues. In DNA form, the CDR3 reads TGTGCCAGCAGCTTAGTTAGGGGGGGTTTCACTGAAGCTTTCTTT. Translation: CASSLVRGGFTEAFF.

V gene TRBV9 combines with J gene TRBJ2-3; TRBD2 aligns across 7 bases. This CDR3 spans 14 amino acids. The germline CDR1 and CDR2 sequences are SGDLS and YYNGEE. J was trimmed by 4 bases and V by 3 bases; bases with no gene match: 5. CDR3 amino acids: CASSAGGVADTQYF. The CDR3 DNA sequence: TGTGCCAGCAGCGCGGGAGGCGTGGCAGATACGCAGTATTTT.

V gene TRBV6-4 combines with J gene TRBJ2-2; a possible D gene is TRBD2 (5 bases). The CDR3 is made up of 14 amino acids. Germline assignment: CDR1 MRHNA and CDR2 SNTAGT. V lost 3 bases and J 7 bases, leaving 12 bases between the germline ends. The DNA for the CDR3 is TGTGCCAGCAGTGATATAGCGAGGAACGGGGAGCTGTTTTTT. Protein product: CASSDIARNGELFF.

This chain uses TRBV10-2 with TRBJ1-2, with D possibly TRBD1 on 5 matching bases. The V end was cut by 5 bases, the J end by 4 bases, with 11 bases between. The length of the CDR3 is 13 residues. CDR1 is WSHSY, CDR2 SAAADI, per germline. Here the CDR3 reads CASSLTGGYGYTF. CDR3 nucleotide sequence: TGCGCCAGCAGTTTAACCGGGGGCTATGGCTACACCTTC.

The chain combines TRBV4-1 with TRBJ2-7; D is ambiguous. The CDR3 has 13 amino acids. From germline, CDR1 is MGHRA and CDR2 YSYEKL. V gave up 0 bases and J gave up 4 bases, with 7 bases separating them. For the CDR3, the DNA is TGCGCCAGCAGCCAAGATCCCCATTACGAGCAGTACTTC. Protein product: CASSQDPHYEQYF.

The table lists this clone with a count of one. J is TRBJ2-5 and V is TRBV27; D unresolved. This CDR3 is 16 amino acids long. Trimming shortened V by 9 bases and J by 5 bases, and 25 bases separated the two germline ends. Germline CDR1 reads MNHEY; CDR2 reads SMNVEV (reference sequence). The CDR3 bases are TGTGCCAGTCGGATAAGTGGGATGTCGGGCTGGGAGACCCAGTACTTC. Translation: CASRISGMSGWETQYF.

The gene calls are TRBV9 and TRBJ2-1; D is unresolved. CDR1 and CDR2 (germline): SGDLS, YYNGEE. Trimming stripped 0 bases from V and 3 bases from J, with 13 bases between. The CDR3 has 16 residues. CDR3 in amino acids: CASSVGVASLYNEQFF. In nucleotides, the CDR3 is TGTGCCAGCAGCGTAGGAGTCGCCAGTCTCTACAATGAGCAGTTCTTC.

This clone was counted once. The chain joins TRBV29-1 to TRBJ1-3; D not resolved. This CDR3 is built from 15 residues. V lost 4 bases to trimming and J lost 0 bases, with 13 bases between them. Per the germline V gene, CDR1 is SQVTM and CDR2 is ANQGSEA. The CDR3, as DNA: TGCAGCGTTGCCCGACGCCCTAGCTCTGGAAACACCATATATTTT. This gives the protein CSVARRPSSGNTIYF.

CDR3 loop: CASSLLHPGGDTEAFF. The CDR3 nucleotides read TGTGCCAGCAGTTTACTCCACCCAGGGGGAGACACTGAAGCTTTCTTT. The chain uses TRBV28 and TRBJ1-1; 7 bases are a match to TRBD1. Germline V gives CDR1 MDHEN, CDR2 SYDVKM. CDR3 length: 16 residues. V lost 2 bases and J lost 3; bases outside the gene matches: 9.

This chain joins TRBV28 and TRBJ2-5; D gene uncertain. The CDR3 sequence is 14 residues long. Germline lookup yields CDR1 MDHEN and CDR2 SYDVKM. Trimming stripped 2 bases from V and 1 base from J, with 8 bases between. CDR3 DNA: TGTGCCAGCAGTTTAAGCGTTACCCAAGAGACCCAGTACTTC. This codes for CASSLSVTQETQYF.

CDR3 coding DNA: TGTGCCAGTAGTATAAGAACAGGCGGCTACACCTTC. Amino acids: CASSIRTGGYTF. J is TRBJ1-2 and V is TRBV19, with TRBD1 as a possible D gene (5 bases). V was cut by 2 bases and J by 8 bases, with 9 bases left in between. The CDR3 has 12 amino acids. Germline loops: CDR1 LNHDA, CDR2 SQIVND (reference sequence).

The J gene is TRBJ2-1, the V gene TRBV5-1, with D unclear. The CDR3 consists of 16 residues. The V end was cut by 4 bases, the J end by 0 bases, with 14 bases between. Germline V gene sequence: CDR1 SGHRS, CDR2 YFSETQ. CDR3 region: CASSPGSPGSYNEQFF. In nucleotides, the CDR3 is TGCGCCAGCAGCCCCGGCAGTCCAGGCTCCTACAATGAGCAGTTCTTC.

The chain links TRBV5-1 to TRBJ2-3, with TRBD1 identical over 8 bases. The CDR3 length is 16 residues. Germline V gene lookup returns CDR1 SGHRS and CDR2 YFSETQ. J gave up 3 bases and V 5 bases, and 11 bases lay outside the gene matches. CDR3 nucleotides: TGCGCCAGCAGTTTATTTGGACAGGGAGTTACAGATACGCAGTATTTT. Its translation: CASSLFGQGVTDTQYF.

This rearrangement joins TRBV25-1 to TRBJ1-4; 7 bases are a match to TRBD1. This CDR3 contains 15 residues. Germline assignment: CDR1 MGHDK and CDR2 SYGVNS. V shed 11 bases and J 0 bases; nucleotides not matched to a gene: 9. CDR3 in DNA: TGTGCCTGTGGACAGGTGGGCGCAACTAATGAAAAACTGTTTTTT. Translated, it gives CACGQVGATNEKLFF.

The chain joins TRBV4-3 to TRBJ2-1; no definite D call. This CDR3 has 17 amino acids. Germline CDR1 reads LGHNA; CDR2 reads YSLEER. Trimming stripped 0 bases from V and 3 bases from J, with 15 bases between. This CDR3 reads CASSQDTPDRFYNEQFF. CDR3 nucleotide sequence: TGCGCCAGCAGCCAAGATACCCCTGACCGGTTCTACAATGAGCAGTTCTTC.

A single count supports this clone. The V gene is TRBV14, the J gene TRBJ1-1; TRBD1 agrees at 8 bases. CDR3 length equals 16 residues. Trimming removed 6 bases from V and 4 bases from J; junction bases left unmatched: 13. Germline V CDR1 and CDR2: SGHDN, FVKESK. The CDR3 sequence is CASRLLPAGGFTEAFF. The CDR3 nucleotides are TGTGCCAGCAGGCTCCTTCCGGCAGGGGGCTTCACTGAAGCTTTCTTT.

The chain is built from TRBV27 and TRBJ2-5; maybe TRBD2 (5 bases). Trimming pared 3 bases from V and 5 bases from J, leaving 16 bases between. The germline CDR1 and CDR2 sequences are MNHEY and SMNVEV (reference sequence). This CDR3 has 15 residues. The CDR3 DNA reads as TGTGCCAGCAGTTTTAACCAGCGGAGAGGGGAGACCCAGTACTTC. This translates into CASSFNQRRGETQYF.

This chain links TRBV7-6 with TRBJ2-1; 7 nucleotides align to TRBD2. Per germline, CDR1 SGHVS and CDR2 FNYEAQ. The CDR3 is 16 amino acids. J lost 0 bases, V lost 1 base, and 3 bases had no gene match. DNA for the CDR3: TGTGCCAGCAGCTTAGAACTAGCGACCTCCTACAATGAGCAGTTCTTC. This translates into CASSLELATSYNEQFF.

This clone came up once. This chain links TRBV28 with TRBJ1-3; no reliable D call. With 5 bases removed from V and 0 bases from J, the gap between germline ends came to 14 bases. The CDR3 is 16 amino acids. Per germline, CDR1 MDHEN and CDR2 SYDVKM. DNA for the CDR3: TGTGCCAGCAGTCTGCCGGGATCCACCTCTGGAAACACCATATATTTT. As protein: CASSLPGSTSGNTIYF.